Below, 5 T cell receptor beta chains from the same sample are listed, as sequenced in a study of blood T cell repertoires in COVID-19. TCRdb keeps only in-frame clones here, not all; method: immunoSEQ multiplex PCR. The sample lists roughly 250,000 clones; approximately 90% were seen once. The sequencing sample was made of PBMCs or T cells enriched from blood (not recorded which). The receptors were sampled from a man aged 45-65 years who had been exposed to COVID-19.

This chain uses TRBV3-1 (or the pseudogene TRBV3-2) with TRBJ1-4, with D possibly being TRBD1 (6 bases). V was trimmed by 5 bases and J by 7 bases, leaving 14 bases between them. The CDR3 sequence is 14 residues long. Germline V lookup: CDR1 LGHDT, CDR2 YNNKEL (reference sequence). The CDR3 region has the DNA TGTGCCAGCAGCTTTCCAGGGGTCCGTGAAAAACTGTTTTTT. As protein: CASSFPGVREKLFF.

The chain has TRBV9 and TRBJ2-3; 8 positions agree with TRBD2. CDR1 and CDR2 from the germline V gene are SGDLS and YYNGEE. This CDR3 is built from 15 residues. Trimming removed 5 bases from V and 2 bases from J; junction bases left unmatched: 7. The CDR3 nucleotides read TGTGCCAGCAGTGCCGGACTAGCTTCCACAGATACGCAGTATTTT. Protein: CASSAGLASTDTQYF. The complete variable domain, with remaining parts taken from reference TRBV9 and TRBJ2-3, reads DSGVTQTPKHLITATGQRVTLRCSPRSGDLSVYWYQQSLDQGLQFLIQYYNGEERAKGNILERFSAQQFPDLHSELNLSSLELGDSALYFCASSAGLASTDTQYFGPGTRLTVL.

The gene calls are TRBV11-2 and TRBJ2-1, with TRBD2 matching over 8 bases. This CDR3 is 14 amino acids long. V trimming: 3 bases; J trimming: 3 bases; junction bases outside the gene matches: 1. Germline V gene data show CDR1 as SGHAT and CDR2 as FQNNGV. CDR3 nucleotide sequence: TGTGCCAGCAGCTTTCGGGGGGGCTACAATGAGCAGTTCTTC. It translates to CASSFRGGYNEQFF.

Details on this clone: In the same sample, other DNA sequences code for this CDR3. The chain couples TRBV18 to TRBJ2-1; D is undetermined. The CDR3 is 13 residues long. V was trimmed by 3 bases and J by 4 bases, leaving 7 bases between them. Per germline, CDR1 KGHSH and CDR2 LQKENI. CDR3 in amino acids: CASSPPGYNEQFF. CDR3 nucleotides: TGTGCCAGCTCACCTCCCGGGTACAATGAGCAGTTCTTC. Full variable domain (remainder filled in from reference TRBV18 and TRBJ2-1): NAGVMQNPRHLVRRRGQEARLRCSPMKGHSHVYWYRQLPEEGLKFMVYLQKENIIDESGMPKERFSAEFPKEGPSILRIQQVVRGDSAAYFCASSPPGYNEQFFGPGTRLTVL.

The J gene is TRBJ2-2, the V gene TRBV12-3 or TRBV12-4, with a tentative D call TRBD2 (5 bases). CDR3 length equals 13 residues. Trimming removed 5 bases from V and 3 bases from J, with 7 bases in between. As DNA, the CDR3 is TGTGCCAGCAGTCCCGGGGACACCGGGGAGCTGTTTTTT. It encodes CASSPGDTGELFF.